Below are 2 T cell receptor beta chains sequenced from a single sample in a study of blood T cell repertoires in COVID-19. This table comes from immunoSEQ multiplex PCR, and its TCRdb copy is limited to in-frame clones, with some not included. The sample includes around 300,000 clones, about 85% of them seen just once. Sequenced: peripheral blood. These receptors all come from a woman in her fifties or sixties with active or convalescent COVID-19.

The chain carries TRBV10-2 and TRBJ2-1; D is perhaps TRBD2 (5 bases). The V end was cut by 8 bases, the J end by 7 bases, with 9 bases between. Germline CDR1 WSHSY, CDR2 SAAADI. This CDR3 region has 11 residues. CDR3 nucleotide sequence: TGCGCCAGCGGGCGGGTAAATGAGCAGTTCTTC. Amino acids: CASGRVNEQFF.

The chain is built from TRBV29-1 and TRBJ1-1; possible D gene TRBD1, 5 bases. Germline CDR1 SQVTM, CDR2 ANQGSEA. Between the trimmed V and J ends, which lost 5 bases and 6 bases, there was a span of 13 bases. The CDR3 contains 12 residues. CDR3 amino acids: CSVSGPGAEAFF. CDR3 coding DNA: TGCAGCGTTTCCGGGCCGGGGGCTGAAGCTTTCTTT.